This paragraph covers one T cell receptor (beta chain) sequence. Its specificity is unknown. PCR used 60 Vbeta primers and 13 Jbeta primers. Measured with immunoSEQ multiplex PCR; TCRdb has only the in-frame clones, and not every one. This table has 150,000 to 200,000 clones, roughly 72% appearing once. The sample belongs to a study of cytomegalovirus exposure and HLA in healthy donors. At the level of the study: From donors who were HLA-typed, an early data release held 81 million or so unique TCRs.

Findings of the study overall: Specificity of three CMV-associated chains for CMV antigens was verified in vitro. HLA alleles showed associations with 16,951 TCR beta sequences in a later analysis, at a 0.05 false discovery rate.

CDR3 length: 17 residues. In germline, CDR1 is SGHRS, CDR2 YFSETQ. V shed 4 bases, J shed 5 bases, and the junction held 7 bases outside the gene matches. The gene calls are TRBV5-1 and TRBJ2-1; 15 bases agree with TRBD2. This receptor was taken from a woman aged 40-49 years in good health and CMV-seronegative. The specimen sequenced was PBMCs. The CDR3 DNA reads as TGCGCCAGCAGCCCGGGGACTAGCGGGAGGTCTAACAATGAGCAGTTCTTC. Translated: CASSPGTSGRSNNEQFF.